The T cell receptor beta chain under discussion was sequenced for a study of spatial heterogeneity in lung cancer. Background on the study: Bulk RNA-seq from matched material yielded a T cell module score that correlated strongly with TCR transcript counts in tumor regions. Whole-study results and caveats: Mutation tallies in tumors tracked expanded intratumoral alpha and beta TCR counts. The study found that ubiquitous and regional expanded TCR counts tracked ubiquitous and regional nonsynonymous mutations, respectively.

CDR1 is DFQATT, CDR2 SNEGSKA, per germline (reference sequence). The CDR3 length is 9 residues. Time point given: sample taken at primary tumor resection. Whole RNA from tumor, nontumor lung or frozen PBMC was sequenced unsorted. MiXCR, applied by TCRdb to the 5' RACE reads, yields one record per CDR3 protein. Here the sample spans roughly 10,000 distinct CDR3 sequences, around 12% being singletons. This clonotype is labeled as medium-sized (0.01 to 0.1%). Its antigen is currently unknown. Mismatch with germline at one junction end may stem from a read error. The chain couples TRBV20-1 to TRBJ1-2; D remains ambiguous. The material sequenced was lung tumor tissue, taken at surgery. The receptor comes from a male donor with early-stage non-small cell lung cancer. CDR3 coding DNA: TGCAGCGCTAGGCCTGGCTACACCTTC. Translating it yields CSARPGYTF.